This TCR beta chain appears in the sequencing data of a study of human T cells and chemical hapten exposure. Study background: 2% DPC was applied to about 2 cm by about 2 cm of upper inner arm skin for sensitization. Study-wide results and limits: PT1 expanded TCR numbers tracked positively with patch test score.

This clonotype was picked up many times. Antigen unknown. V was pared by 6 bases and J by 0 bases, with 9 bases between. The germline V gene has CDR1 MDHEN and CDR2 SYDVKM. The CDR3 length is 14 residues. Documented time point: pre-sensitization, week 0. Treatment meaning: therapeutic diphenylcyclopropenone sensitization with weekly scalp DPC. Library preparation tagged each individual cDNA molecule with a unique molecular identifier. TCRdb recomputed calls from the RACE reads with MiXCR, one row per CDR3 protein. The table includes 200,000 to 300,000 distinct CDR3 sequences, about 8.6% detected once. The input for sequencing was whole blood, taken in connection with sensitization to the hapten diphenylcyclopropenone (DPC). The V gene is TRBV28, the J gene TRBJ1-5; no reliable D call. This sequence originates from a woman between 35 and 50 years old with alopecia areata. Some clones in this sample may be carry-over from other donors' samples. The chain's CDR3 is CASRLPNSNQPQHF. In DNA form, the CDR3 reads TGTGCCAGCAGACTGCCAAATAGCAATCAGCCCCAGCATTTT.